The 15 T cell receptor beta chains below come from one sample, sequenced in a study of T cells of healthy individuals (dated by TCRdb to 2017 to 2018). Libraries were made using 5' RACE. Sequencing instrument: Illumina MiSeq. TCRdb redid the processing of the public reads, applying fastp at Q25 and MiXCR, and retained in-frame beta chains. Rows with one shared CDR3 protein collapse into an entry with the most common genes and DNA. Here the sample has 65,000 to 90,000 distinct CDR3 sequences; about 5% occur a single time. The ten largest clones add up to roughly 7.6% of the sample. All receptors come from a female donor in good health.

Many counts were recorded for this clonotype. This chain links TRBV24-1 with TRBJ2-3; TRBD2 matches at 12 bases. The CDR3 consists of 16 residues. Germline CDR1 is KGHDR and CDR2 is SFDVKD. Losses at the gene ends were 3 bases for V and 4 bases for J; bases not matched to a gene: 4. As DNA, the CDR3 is TGTGCCACCAGTGATCCACTAGCGGGAGGCGCAGATACGCAGTATTTT. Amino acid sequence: CATSDPLAGGADTQYF.

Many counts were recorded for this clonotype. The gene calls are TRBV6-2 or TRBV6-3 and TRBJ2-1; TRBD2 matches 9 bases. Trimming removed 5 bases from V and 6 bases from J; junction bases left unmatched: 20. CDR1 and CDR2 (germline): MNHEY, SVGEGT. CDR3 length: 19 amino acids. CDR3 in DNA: TGTGCCAGCAGTCCCCATGTGGTGCAAATAGCGGGAGACCCCAATGAGCAGTTCTTC. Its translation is CASSPHVVQIAGDPNEQFF.

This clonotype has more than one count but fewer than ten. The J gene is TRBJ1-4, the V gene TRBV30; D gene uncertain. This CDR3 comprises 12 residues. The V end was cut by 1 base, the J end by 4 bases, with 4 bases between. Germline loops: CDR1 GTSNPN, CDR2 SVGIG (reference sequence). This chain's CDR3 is CAWSGVNEKLFF. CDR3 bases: TGTGCCTGGAGTGGTGTTAATGAAAAACTGTTTTTT.

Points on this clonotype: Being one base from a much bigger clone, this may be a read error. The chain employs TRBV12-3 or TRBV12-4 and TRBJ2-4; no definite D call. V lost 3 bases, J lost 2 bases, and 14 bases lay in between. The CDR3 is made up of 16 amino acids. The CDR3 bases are TGTGCCAGCAGTTTTGGGCGGAAGCTAACCAAAAACATTCAGTACTTC. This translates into CASSFGRKLTKNIQYF.

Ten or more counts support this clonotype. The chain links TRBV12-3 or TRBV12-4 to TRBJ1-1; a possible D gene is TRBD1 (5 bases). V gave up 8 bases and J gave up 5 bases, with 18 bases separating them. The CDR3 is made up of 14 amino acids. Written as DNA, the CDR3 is TGTGCCAGCGGCGAACAGGCCACCGAGACTGAAGCTTTCTTT. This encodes CASGEQATETEAFF.

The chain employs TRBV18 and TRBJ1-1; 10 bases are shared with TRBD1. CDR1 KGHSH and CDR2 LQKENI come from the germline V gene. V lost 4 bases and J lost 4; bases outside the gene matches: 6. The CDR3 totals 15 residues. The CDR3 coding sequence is TGTGCCAGCTCACGTTCGGGACAGGGGTTCACTGAAGCTTTCTTT. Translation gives CASSRSGQGFTEAFF. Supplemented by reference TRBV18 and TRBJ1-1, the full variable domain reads NAGVMQNPRHLVRRRGQEARLRCSPMKGHSHVYWYRQLPEEGLKFMVYLQKENIIDESGMPKERFSAEFPKEGPSILRIQQVVRGDSAAYFCASSRSGQGFTEAFFGQGTRLTVV.

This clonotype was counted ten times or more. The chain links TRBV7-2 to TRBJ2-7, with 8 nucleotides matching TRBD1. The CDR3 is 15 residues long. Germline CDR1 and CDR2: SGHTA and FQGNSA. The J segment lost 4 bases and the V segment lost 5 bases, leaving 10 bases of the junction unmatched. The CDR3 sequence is CASSRPGTGQYEQYF. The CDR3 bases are TGTGCCAGCAGCCGCCCTGGGACAGGTCAGTACGAGCAGTACTTC.

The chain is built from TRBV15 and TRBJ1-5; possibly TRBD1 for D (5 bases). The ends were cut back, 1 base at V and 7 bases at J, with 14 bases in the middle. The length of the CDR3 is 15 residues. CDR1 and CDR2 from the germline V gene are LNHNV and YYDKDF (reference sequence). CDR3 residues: CATSRVVGADQPQHF. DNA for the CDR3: TGTGCCACCAGCAGAGTTGTAGGGGCTGACCAGCCCCAGCATTTT.

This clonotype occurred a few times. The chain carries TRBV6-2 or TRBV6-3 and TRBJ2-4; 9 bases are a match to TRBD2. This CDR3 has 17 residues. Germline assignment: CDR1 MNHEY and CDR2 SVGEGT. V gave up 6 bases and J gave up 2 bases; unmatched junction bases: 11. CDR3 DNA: TGTGCCAGCAGAGATGGCGGGAGGGGACCTCCCAAAAACATTCAGTACTTC. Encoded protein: CASRDGGRGPPKNIQYF.

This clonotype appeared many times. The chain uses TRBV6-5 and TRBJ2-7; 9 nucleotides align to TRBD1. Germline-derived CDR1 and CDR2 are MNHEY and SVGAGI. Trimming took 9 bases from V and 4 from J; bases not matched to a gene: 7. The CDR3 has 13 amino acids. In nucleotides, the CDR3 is TGTGCCAGTCGGACAGGGGAAACTTACGAGCAGTACTTC. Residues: CASRTGETYEQYF.

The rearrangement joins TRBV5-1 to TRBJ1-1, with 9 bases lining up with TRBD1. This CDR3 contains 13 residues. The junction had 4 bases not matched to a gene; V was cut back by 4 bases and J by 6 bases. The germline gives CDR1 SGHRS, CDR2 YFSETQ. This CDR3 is CASSTGGRAEAFF. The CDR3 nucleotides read TGCGCCAGCAGCACAGGGGGCAGGGCTGAAGCTTTCTTT.

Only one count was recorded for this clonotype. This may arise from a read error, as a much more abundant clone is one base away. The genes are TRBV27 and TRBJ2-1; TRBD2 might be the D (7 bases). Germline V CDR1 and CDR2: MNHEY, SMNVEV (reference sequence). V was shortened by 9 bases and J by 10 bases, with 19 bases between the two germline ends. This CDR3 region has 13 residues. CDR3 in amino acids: CASNSIKGGEQFF. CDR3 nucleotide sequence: TGTGCCAGTAATAGCATTAAGGGGGGGGAGCAGTTCTTC.

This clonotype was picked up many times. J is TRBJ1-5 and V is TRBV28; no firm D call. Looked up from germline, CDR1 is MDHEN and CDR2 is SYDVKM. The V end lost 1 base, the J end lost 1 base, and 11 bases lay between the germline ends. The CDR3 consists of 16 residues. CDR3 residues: CASSLSSGRSNQPQHF. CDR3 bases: TGTGCCAGCAGTTTATCTTCAGGTCGCAGCAATCAGCCCCAGCATTTT.

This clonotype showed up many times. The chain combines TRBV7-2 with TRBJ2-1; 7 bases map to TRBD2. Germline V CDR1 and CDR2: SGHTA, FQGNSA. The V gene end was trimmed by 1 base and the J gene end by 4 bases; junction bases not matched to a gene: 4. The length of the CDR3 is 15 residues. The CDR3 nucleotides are TGTGCCAGCAGCTTAGGGGGCGGGGGTTACAATGAGCAGTTCTTC. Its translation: CASSLGGGGYNEQFF.

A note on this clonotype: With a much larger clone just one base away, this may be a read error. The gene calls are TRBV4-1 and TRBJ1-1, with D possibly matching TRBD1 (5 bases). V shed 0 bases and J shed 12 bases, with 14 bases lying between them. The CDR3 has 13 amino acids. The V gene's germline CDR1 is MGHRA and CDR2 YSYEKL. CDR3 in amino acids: CASSQDWGSSTFF. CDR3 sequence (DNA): TGCGCCAGCAGCCAAGATTGGGGGAGTTCGACTTTCTTT.